These 29 T cell receptor beta chains originate from one sample sequenced in a study of cytomegalovirus exposure and HLA in healthy donors. The PCR used 60 Vbeta and 13 Jbeta primers. Profiled with immunoSEQ multiplex PCR; TCRdb holds only in-frame clones, not every one. The sample lists 130,000 to 150,000 clones, roughly 80% occurring once. The material sequenced was PBMCs. The receptors shown here come from a woman aged 40 to 50 in good health and CMV-seropositive.

This clone was recorded only once. The chain combines TRBV6-4 with TRBJ2-6; tentatively, D is TRBD2 (5 bases). CDR1 and CDR2 from the germline V gene are MRHNA and SNTAGT. Trimming left V 4 bases short and J 3 bases short, with 7 bases between. The CDR3 is 14 amino acids. CDR3: CASSVGVGANVLTF. DNA for the CDR3: TGTGCCAGCAGTGTCGGGGTTGGGGCCAACGTCCTGACTTTC.

The V gene is TRBV2, the J gene TRBJ2-2; tentative D call: TRBD1 (5 bases). Trimming shortened V by 8 bases and J by 4 bases, and 17 bases separated the two germline ends. The CDR3 consists of 15 residues. The germline CDR1 and CDR2 sequences are SNHLY and FYNNEI. The CDR3 DNA is TGTGCCAGCGCGGACACTTCATCGCCCACCGGGGAGCTGTTTTTT. Its translation is CASADTSSPTGELFF. The whole variable domain, filled in from reference TRBV2 and TRBJ2-2, reads EPEVTQTPSHQVTQMGQEVILRCVPISNHLYFYWYRQILGQKVEFLVSFYNNEISEKSEIFDDQFSVERPDGSNFTLKIRSTKLEDSAMYFCASADTSSPTGELFFGEGSRLTVL.

The rearrangement links TRBV28 to TRBJ1-2; TRBD1 aligns across 7 bases. The CDR3 extends over 16 amino acids. V trimming: 1 base; J trimming: 0 bases; junction bases outside the gene matches: 5. From germline, CDR1 is MDHEN and CDR2 SYDVKM. The CDR3 region has the DNA TGTGCCAGCAGTTTATTTGGGGGGACAGCTAACTATGGCTACACCTTC. Protein product: CASSLFGGTANYGYTF.

The chain uses TRBV5-1 and TRBJ1-6, with TRBD1 matching 8 bases. The CDR3 has 16 amino acids. V was pared by 0 bases and J by 6 bases, with 5 bases of the junction left unmatched. Germline CDR1 is SGHRS and CDR2 is YFSETQ. CDR3 DNA: TGCGCCAGCAGCTTGGGCGGGACAGGCCGTAATTCACCCCTCCACTTT. It translates to CASSLGGTGRNSPLHF.

V is TRBV27 and J is TRBJ1-6; 7 bases are shared with TRBD1. This CDR3 region has 17 residues. Losses at the gene ends were 2 bases for V and 9 bases for J; bases not matched to a gene: 13. Germline V gene sequence: CDR1 MNHEY, CDR2 SMNVEV (reference sequence). CDR3 coding DNA: TGTGCCAGCAGTTTACCGCCTGGGTACAGGGGCGGTTCACCCCTCCACTTT. As protein: CASSLPPGYRGGSPLHF.

CDR3 region: CASSTGQGYEQYF. The CDR3, as DNA: TGTGCCAGCAGCACAGGACAGGGCTACGAGCAGTACTTC. V usage is TRBV11-2 and J usage is TRBJ2-7; TRBD1 agrees at 8 bases. Per the germline V gene, CDR1 is SGHAT and CDR2 is FQNNGV. Unmatched junction bases numbered 3, after V lost 5 bases and J lost 3 bases. The CDR3 loop spans 13 amino acids.

The chain recombines TRBV21-1 with TRBJ2-3; the tabulated D call, TRBD2, remains unverified against the DNA. TRBV21-1 is deemed a pseudogene. The CDR3 extends over 15 amino acids. The CDR3 loop reads CATPTRGHTTDTQYF. CDR3 coding DNA: TGTGCCACCCCCACGCGAGGGCATACCACAGATACGCAGTATTTT.

The chain uses TRBV5-4 and TRBJ2-6; D is perhaps TRBD1 (7 bases). V lost 0 bases and J lost 0, with 16 bases in between. This CDR3 is 19 amino acids long. CDR1 and CDR2 from the germline V gene are SGHNT and YYREEE (reference sequence). The CDR3 reads CASSLGPAGGLSGANVLTF. In nucleotides, the CDR3 is TGTGCCAGCAGCTTGGGTCCCGCAGGGGGGCTCTCTGGGGCCAACGTCCTGACTTTC.

The chain employs TRBV7-9 and TRBJ2-7; D might be TRBD2 (7 bases). V was pared by 3 bases and J by 4 bases, with 19 bases between. This CDR3 comprises 16 residues. Germline CDR1 is SEHNR and CDR2 is FQNEAQ (reference sequence). The chain's CDR3 is CASSFGEGTFFYEQYF. For the CDR3, the DNA is TGTGCCAGCAGCTTTGGGGAGGGGACATTCTTTTACGAGCAGTACTTC.

This chain joins TRBV27 and TRBJ2-7; 12 bases are a match to TRBD1. The germline V gene has CDR1 MNHEY and CDR2 SMNVEV (reference sequence). The V segment lost 5 bases and the J segment 7 bases; nucleotides outside the gene matches: 6. CDR3 length: 14 amino acids. The CDR3 here is CASSPGTGGKEQYF. Written as DNA, the CDR3 is TGTGCCAGCAGTCCCGGGACAGGGGGCAAAGAGCAGTACTTC.

V gene TRBV27 combines with J gene TRBJ2-5, with D unresolved. Trimming cost V 1 base and J 5 bases, with 8 bases left between them. Germline values: CDR1 MNHEY, CDR2 SMNVEV (reference sequence). CDR3 size: 13 residues. CDR3 nucleotides: TGTGCCAGCAGTTTATGGCCGTCGGAGACCCAGTACTTC. Residues: CASSLWPSETQYF.

The gene calls are TRBV6-5 and TRBJ1-1; tentative D call: TRBD1 (5 bases). The CDR3 consists of 16 residues. Between the trimmed V and J ends, which lost 4 bases and 0 bases, there was a span of 15 bases. Germline V gives CDR1 MNHEY, CDR2 SVGAGI. CDR3 sequence (DNA): TGTGCCAGCAGTTGGCACTTCGGGGGGATGAACACTGAAGCTTTCTTT. Residues: CASSWHFGGMNTEAFF.

The CDR3 is CASSFRGGSTDTQYF. The CDR3 coding sequence is TGTGCCAGCAGCTTCCGCGGGGGCAGCACAGATACGCAGTATTTT. This chain joins TRBV5-4 and TRBJ2-3; possible D gene TRBD2, 7 bases. Germline CDR1 SGHNT, CDR2 YYREEE (reference sequence). Trimming shortened V by 2 bases and J by 0 bases, and 10 bases separated the two germline ends. The CDR3 covers 15 residues.

J is TRBJ1-6 and V is TRBV6-5; D gene ambiguous. The CDR3 is 14 amino acids. Trimming took 0 bases from V and 6 from J, leaving 6 bases between them. Germline-derived CDR1 and CDR2 are MNHEY and SVGAGI. CDR3 bases: TGTGCCAGCAGTTACTCGGAGCGTAATTCACCCCTCCACTTT. Amino acids: CASSYSERNSPLHF.

The gene calls are TRBV5-1 and TRBJ2-7, with 13 bases fitting TRBD2. The CDR3 extends over 15 amino acids. Germline V CDR1 and CDR2: SGHRS, YFSETQ. V trimming: 2 bases; J trimming: 5 bases; junction bases outside the gene matches: 4. The CDR3 reads CASSLRTSGGNEQYF. The CDR3 DNA follows: TGCGCCAGCAGCTTAAGGACTAGCGGGGGTAACGAGCAGTACTTC.

Points on this clone: At one of its ends the junction is not consistent with the germline gene, which may arise from a read error. The rearrangement uses TRBV4-1 and TRBJ2-3; 10 bases align to TRBD2. The CDR3 runs 15 residues. Per the germline V gene, CDR1 is MGHRA and CDR2 is YSYEKL. CDR3 sequence reads: CASSQTSGVTDTQYF. In nucleotides, the CDR3 is TGTGCCAGCAGCCAAACTAGCGGGGTCACAGATACGCAGTATTTT.

A remark on this clone: One junction end disagrees with the germline gene, perhaps due to a read error. J is TRBJ1-1 and V is TRBV7-9; D is undetermined. Per the germline V gene, CDR1 is SEHNR and CDR2 is FQNEAQ (reference sequence). CDR3 length equals 12 residues. The CDR3 spells CSSSLVTAEAFF. The CDR3 DNA sequence: TGTTCCAGCAGCTTAGTTACGGCTGAAGCTTTCTTT.

This rearrangement joins TRBV12-5 to TRBJ2-3; maybe TRBD1 (6 bases). Looked up from germline, CDR1 is LGHNT and CDR2 is FRNRAP. This CDR3 contains 16 residues. Trimming removed 1 base from V and 4 bases from J, with 15 bases in between. The CDR3 sequence: CASGLGQAIQADTQYF. As DNA, the CDR3 is TGTGCTAGTGGTTTGGGACAGGCAATTCAGGCAGATACGCAGTATTTT. The full variable domain, its missing parts supplied by reference TRBV12-5 and TRBJ2-3, is DARVTQTPRHKVTEMGQEVTMRCQPILGHNTVFWYRQTMMQGLELLAYFRNRAPLDDSGMPKDRFSAEMPDATLATLKIQPSEPRDSAVYFCASGLGQAIQADTQYFGPGTRLTVL.

The rearrangement links TRBV18 to TRBJ2-1; TRBD2 matches 7 bases. There are 16 residues in the CDR3. In germline, CDR1 is KGHSH, CDR2 LQKENI. The trim removed 3 bases at V and 3 bases at J, leaving 8 bases unmatched. CDR3 coding DNA: TGTGCCAGCTCACCCGTGGCTAGCGGAGGCTACAATGAGCAGTTCTTC. Translating it yields CASSPVASGGYNEQFF.

The genes are TRBV6-5 and TRBJ2-2; 9 bases line up with TRBD1. The germline gives CDR1 MNHEY, CDR2 SVGAGI. CDR3 length equals 15 residues. Trimming removed 5 bases from V and 6 bases from J; junction bases left unmatched: 7. The CDR3 is CASSADRGWSGELFF. For the CDR3, the DNA is TGTGCCAGCAGTGCCGACAGGGGGTGGTCCGGGGAGCTGTTTTTT.

In this sample, this clone turned up a few times. The J gene is TRBJ1-4, the V gene TRBV21-1; the table gives TRBD1 as D, unverified against the DNA. TRBV21-1 corresponds to a pseudogene. CDR3 size: 16 residues. As DNA, the CDR3 is TGTGCCAGCAGCAAAGCTAGGGGACAGGGGGGTGAAAAACTGTTTTTT. Residues: CASSKARGQGGEKLFF.

The sample holds a few counts of this clone. The chain uses TRBV12-5 and TRBJ1-1; D call uncertain. Germline values: CDR1 LGHNT, CDR2 FRNRAP. Trimming left V 1 base short and J 5 bases short, with 14 bases between. The CDR3 extends over 15 amino acids. In nucleotides, the CDR3 is TGTGCTAGTGGTTTGGACCTGGGAGGATCAACTGAAGCTTTCTTT. Protein: CASGLDLGGSTEAFF.

The chain links TRBV4-1 to TRBJ1-4; D is unclear. Germline V gene sequence: CDR1 MGHRA, CDR2 YSYEKL. This CDR3 is 15 amino acids long. V lost 1 base and J lost 1, with 7 bases in between. CDR3 DNA: TGCGCCAGCAGCCAAGGTGAGGGAACTAATGAAAAACTGTTTTTT. The encoded protein is CASSQGEGTNEKLFF.

V usage is TRBV6-1 and J usage is TRBJ2-5; 10 bases are shared with TRBD1. The DNA end favors TRBJ2-7, so the J call may be wrong. CDR1 is MNHNS and CDR2 is SASEGT in the germline V gene. This CDR3 is built from 16 residues. The CDR3: CASSGGQGKGTYEQYF. CDR3 nucleotide sequence: TGTGCCAGCAGTGGGGGACAGGGGAAAGGGACCTACGAGCAGTACTTC.

This rearrangement joins TRBV13 to TRBJ2-7; TRBD2 agrees at 9 bases. The junction had 10 bases not matched to a gene; V was cut back by 1 base and J by 0 bases. The CDR3 is 18 residues long. CDR1 is PRHDT and CDR2 is FYEKMQ in the germline V gene (reference sequence). The CDR3 sequence: CASSLASGGRLSSYEQYF. DNA of the CDR3: TGTGCCAGCAGCTTAGCCAGCGGGGGGCGTCTAAGCTCCTACGAGCAGTACTTC.

Of note for this clone: The junction and the germline gene differ at one end; a read error may be behind it. The V and J genes are TRBV25-1 and TRBJ2-7; TRBD2 might be the D (5 bases). The CDR3 covers 11 residues. Germline V CDR1 and CDR2: MGHDK, SYGVNS. The DNA for the CDR3 is TGTGCCAGCAGTGAATTTAGGGAGCAATACTTC. Translating gives CASSEFREQYF.

This clone was found a few times. The chain links TRBV6-1 to TRBJ1-5; D might be TRBD1 (5 bases). Germline V CDR1 and CDR2: MNHNS, SASEGT. Trimming pared 2 bases from V and 2 bases from J, leaving 13 bases between. The length of the CDR3 is 16 residues. Here the CDR3 DNA reads TGTGCCAGCAGTGAAATCCCCCTAGGGGGCAATCAGCCCCAGCATTTT. It is translated as CASSEIPLGGNQPQHF.

The chain recombines TRBV27 with TRBJ1-1; D is uncertain. The V end was cut by 2 bases, the J end by 1 base, with 8 bases between. Germline V gene lookup returns CDR1 MNHEY and CDR2 SMNVEV (reference sequence). This CDR3 spans 14 amino acids. CDR3 sequence reads: CASSLGGTNTEAFF. DNA of the CDR3: TGTGCCAGCAGTTTAGGAGGTACGAACACTGAAGCTTTCTTT.

The rearrangement links TRBV10-3 to TRBJ2-1; 10 bases are a match to TRBD2. The CDR3 length is 17 residues. Trimming at V came to 8 bases and at J to 0 bases, leaving 10 bases not matched to a gene. CDR1 is ENHRY, CDR2 SYGVKD, per germline. The CDR3 region has the DNA TGTGCCATCTCGGAGCGGGGGGGCCTCAGCTCCTACAATGAGCAGTTCTTC. Translation: CAISERGGLSSYNEQFF.